This TCR beta chain was recorded in a study of T cells after posttransplantation cyclophosphamide. Profiled with immunoSEQ multiplex PCR; TCRdb holds only in-frame clones, not every one. Among some 53,000 clones listed, about 86% were seen once. Study-wide findings and caveats: Recipient CMV seropositivity and CMV reactivation strongly tracked TRB clonality. TRB overlap between skin or GI tissue T cells and blood was limited. Later post-transplant blood repertoires were often dominated by donor CD8+ memory clones.

In the case of this clone: Antigen specificity is unknown.

Trimming left V 3 bases short and J 4 bases short, with 8 bases between. Germline CDR1 reads LGHNA; CDR2 reads YNFKEQ. The CDR3 contains 13 residues. This chain uses TRBV4-2 with TRBJ2-3, with D possibly being TRBD1 (6 bases). This TCR came from a man aged 25-45 years with a blood cancer, CMV-positive, and with a related stem cell donor. Sequenced material: PBMCs. The DNA of the CDR3 is TGTGCCAGCAGCCATCCAGGGGCAGATACGCAGTATTTT. Its protein is CASSHPGADTQYF.